This T cell receptor beta chain is from a study of CD8+CD57+ T cells in acquired aplastic anemia. On the study more broadly: Average DNA yield from sorted CD4+ and CD8+ cells was around 3 ug. General study points: The study identified roughly 31 CD8+ CDR3 sequences shared by patients and controls.

For CDR3 and TCR beta VDJ profiling, genomic DNA was the template used. One entry per CDR3 protein, called by TCRdb with MiXCR from the reads. The sample shows 200,000 to 250,000 distinct CDR3 sequences, about half of them seen only once. Patients sequenced had flow cytometry evidence of CD8+CD57+ cell expansion. Every one of the patients had aplastic anemia (severe, acquired). Germline V gives CDR1 SGHKS, CDR2 YYEKEE (reference sequence). The length of the CDR3 is 13 residues. V was shortened by 4 bases and J by 9 bases, with 17 bases between the two germline ends. This clonotype occurred many times. Its antigen is not identified.

The sample comprised sorted CD4+, CD8+, or CD8+CD57+ T cells (not recorded which) from PBMCs. The sequence came from a human donor with aplastic anemia. This chain links TRBV5-5 with TRBJ2-7, with D possibly being TRBD1 or TRBD2 (5 bases each). CDR3 residues: CASSDFRGQGQYF. In DNA form, the CDR3 reads TGTGCCAGCAGCGATTTCCGGGGCCAAGGGCAGTACTTC.